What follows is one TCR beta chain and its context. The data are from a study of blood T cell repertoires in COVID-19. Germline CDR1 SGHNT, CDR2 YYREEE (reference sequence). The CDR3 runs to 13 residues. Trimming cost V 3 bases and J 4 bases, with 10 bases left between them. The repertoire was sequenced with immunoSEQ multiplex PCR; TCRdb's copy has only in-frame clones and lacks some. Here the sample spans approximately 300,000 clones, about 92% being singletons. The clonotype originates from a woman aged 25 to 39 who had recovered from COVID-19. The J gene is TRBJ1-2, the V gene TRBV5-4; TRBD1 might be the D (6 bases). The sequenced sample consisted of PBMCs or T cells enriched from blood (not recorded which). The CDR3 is CASSSPTGYGYTF. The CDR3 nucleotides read TGTGCCAGCAGCTCCCCGACAGGCTATGGCTACACCTTC.